Below are 21 T cell receptor beta chains sequenced from a single sample in a study of patients and donors after allogeneic stem cell transplantation. TCRdb re-analysed the RT-PCR reads in MiXCR, keeping a single row per CDR3 protein. The sample lists roughly 960,000 distinct CDR3 sequences, roughly 18% seen once, with about 6% in the top ten. The specimen sequenced was blood, either unsorted or a sorted T cell fraction (not recorded which). These receptors all stem from a human donor who was either an allogeneic HSCT recipient or a stem cell or donor lymphocyte infusion donor (not recorded which). It is not recorded whose cells these are; they may come from a transplant donor.

This clonotype has more than one count but fewer than ten. The chain combines TRBV29-1 with TRBJ2-2, with D perhaps TRBD1 (7 bases). Germline CDR1 SQVTM, CDR2 ANQGSEA. The CDR3 runs to 15 residues. V lost 6 bases and J 4 bases, leaving 18 bases between the germline ends. The CDR3 sequence: CSVLTGRSSTGELFF. The CDR3, as DNA: TGCAGCGTCTTGACAGGGAGGTCGAGCACCGGGGAGCTGTTTTTT.

The CDR3 bases are TGCGCCAGCAGCCATCTCTTGGGGGGAACCATAAACACCATATATTTT. Translated: CASSHLLGGTINTIYF. The chain employs TRBV4-1 and TRBJ1-3, with D possibly matching TRBD1 (5 bases). CDR1 MGHRA and CDR2 YSYEKL come from the germline V gene. Deletions cut 3 bases from V and 6 bases from J, with 18 bases between. CDR3 size: 16 residues.

This clonotype was seen more than once but under ten times. The gene calls are TRBV18 and TRBJ2-7; unclear D gene. CDR1 is KGHSH and CDR2 is LQKENI in the germline V gene. This CDR3 comprises 13 residues. Trimming cost V 6 bases and J 3 bases, with 12 bases left between them. The CDR3 spells CASSPLDHYEQYF. CDR3 bases: TGTGCCAGCTCGCCCCTAGATCACTACGAGCAGTACTTC.

The chain carries TRBV5-6 and TRBJ2-7, with D possibly TRBD1 on 6 matching bases. CDR1 is SGHDT, CDR2 YYEEEE, per germline. CDR3 length: 15 amino acids. Trimming left V 0 bases short and J 9 bases short, with 19 bases between. The CDR3 region has the DNA TGTGCCAGCAGCTTGGAGGGGGTCTTCCCGTTCGTGCAGTACTTC. This translates into CASSLEGVFPFVQYF. The variable domain in full, with the rest retrieved from reference TRBV5-6 and TRBJ2-7, is DAGVTQSPTHLIKTRGQQVTLRCSPKSGHDTVSWYQQALGQGPQFIFQYYEEEERQRGNFPDRFSGHQFPNYSSELNVNALLLGDSALYLCASSLEGVFPFVQYFGPGTRLTVT.

This rearrangement joins TRBV9 to TRBJ2-5, with D perhaps given as TRBD1 or TRBD2 (5 bases each). V lost 0 bases to trimming and J lost 6 bases, with 15 bases between them. CDR3 length: 15 amino acids. The germline gives CDR1 SGDLS, CDR2 YYNGEE. The CDR3 protein is CASSVDEGIRQTQYF. CDR3 coding DNA: TGTGCCAGCAGCGTAGATGAGGGGATTAGGCAGACCCAGTACTTC.

This clonotype was counted a few times. The rearrangement uses TRBV13 and TRBJ2-3; 7 positions match TRBD2. CDR3 size: 16 residues. The trim removed 4 bases at V and 3 bases at J, leaving 10 bases unmatched. Germline V gene lookup returns CDR1 PRHDT and CDR2 FYEKMQ (reference sequence). This CDR3 is CASSWSAGDLTDTQYF. Here the CDR3 DNA reads TGTGCCAGCAGCTGGTCGGCGGGAGATTTGACAGATACGCAGTATTTT.

The V gene is TRBV12-3 or TRBV12-4, the J gene TRBJ2-2; D may be TRBD2 (6 bases). Trimming stripped 0 bases from V and 12 bases from J, with 8 bases between. The CDR3 has 12 residues. CDR3 sequence (DNA): TGTGCCAGCAGTTTAGCCCGGGAGAAGCTGTTTTTT. Encoded protein: CASSLAREKLFF.

V is TRBV19 and J is TRBJ1-5; D remains unclear. Germline V gives CDR1 LNHDA, CDR2 SQIVND (reference sequence). Deletions cut 7 bases from V and 4 bases from J, with 14 bases between. CDR3 size: 14 residues. CDR3 residues: CASKEGGSNQPQHF. CDR3 bases: TGTGCCAGTAAGGAGGGAGGGTCAAATCAGCCCCAGCATTTT.

This clonotype has at least ten counts. This rearrangement joins TRBV12-3 or TRBV12-4 to TRBJ1-5; 8 nucleotides agree with TRBD1. The CDR3 extends over 16 amino acids. V shed 5 bases, J shed 4 bases, and the junction held 10 bases outside the gene matches. The CDR3 sequence is CASSGGTGGTNQPQHF. As DNA, the CDR3 is TGTGCCAGCAGTGGGGGGACAGGAGGAACTAATCAGCCCCAGCATTTT.

Here the CDR3 reads CSVIGQGEDGYTF. CDR3 coding DNA: TGCAGCGTAATTGGACAGGGGGAAGATGGCTACACCTTC. The chain joins TRBV29-1 to TRBJ1-2; TRBD1 aligns across 10 bases. The trim removed 6 bases at V and 6 bases at J, leaving 7 bases unmatched. From germline, CDR1 is SQVTM and CDR2 ANQGSEA. The CDR3 runs 13 residues.

The chain couples TRBV15 to TRBJ2-5, with TRBD1 matching over 9 bases. Trimming at V came to 3 bases and at J to 7 bases, leaving 12 bases not matched to a gene. CDR3 length equals 16 residues. Germline V gives CDR1 LNHNV, CDR2 YYDKDF (reference sequence). CDR3 in amino acids: CATSSGEDRGTGTQYF. The DNA for the CDR3 is TGTGCCACCAGCAGCGGGGAAGACAGGGGGACAGGGACCCAGTACTTC. The full variable domain, in which reference TRBV15 and TRBJ2-5 provide the parts outside the CDR3, is DAMVIQNPRYQVTQFGKPVTLSCSQTLNHNVMYWYQQKSSQAPKLLFHYYDKDFNNEADTPDNFQSRRPNTSFCFLDIRSPGLGDTAMYLCATSSGEDRGTGTQYFGPGTRLLVL.

There are a few counts of this clonotype. This sequence joins TRBV20-1 and TRBJ1-2; D unclear. CDR3 size: 11 residues. Looked up from germline, CDR1 is DFQATT and CDR2 is SNEGSKA (reference sequence). The V end lost 4 bases, the J end lost 2 bases, and 5 bases lay between the germline ends. CDR3 DNA: TGCAGTGCTATTAACAACTATGGCTACACCTTC. Translating gives CSAINNYGYTF.

Written as DNA, the CDR3 is TGTGCCAGCAGACACAAAGAACAGGGGCCGAGAATCACAGATACGCAGTATTTT. Its translation: CASRHKEQGPRITDTQYF. The chain is built from TRBV11-2 and TRBJ2-3; 7 positions match TRBD1. This CDR3 region has 18 residues. CDR1 is SGHAT, CDR2 FQNNGV, per germline. The V segment lost 6 bases and the J segment 2 bases; nucleotides outside the gene matches: 17.

A few counts support this clonotype. This sequence joins TRBV5-1 and TRBJ2-1; 14 bases line up with TRBD2. Per germline, CDR1 SGHRS and CDR2 YFSETQ. The V gene end was trimmed by 1 base and the J gene end by 8 bases; junction bases not matched to a gene: 11. The CDR3 runs to 18 residues. The CDR3 DNA follows: TGCGCCAGCAGCTTGTTTTCGACTAGCGGGAGGGCAATTCATGAGCAGTTCTTC. Protein: CASSLFSTSGRAIHEQFF.

The rearrangement joins TRBV14 to TRBJ2-7; 7 bases align to TRBD2. Germline CDR1 reads SGHDN; CDR2 reads FVKESK. The length of the CDR3 is 16 residues. V lost 1 base and J lost 2; bases outside the gene matches: 8. DNA of the CDR3: TGTGCCAGCAGCCAAGGCGGTAGCGGGTTCCCCTACGAGCAGTACTTC. Translation: CASSQGGSGFPYEQYF. The whole variable domain, filled in from reference TRBV14 and TRBJ2-7, reads EAGVTQFPSHSVIEKGQTVTLRCDPISGHDNLYWYRRVMGKEIKFLLHFVKESKQDESGMPNNRFLAERTGGTYSTLKVQPAELEDSGVYFCASSQGGSGFPYEQYFGPGTRLTVT.

This clonotype showed up many times. The chain recombines TRBV12-3 or TRBV12-4 with TRBJ2-3; D is ambiguous. Trimming pared 3 bases from V and 2 bases from J, leaving 6 bases between. The CDR3 extends over 13 amino acids. The CDR3, as DNA: TGTGCCAGCAGTTTTACCAACACAGATACGCAGTATTTT. Amino acids: CASSFTNTDTQYF.

This clonotype was seen a few times. V gene TRBV20-1 combines with J gene TRBJ1-5, with 9 bases matching TRBD1. The CDR3 is made up of 12 amino acids. Trimming cost V 7 bases and J 7 bases; bases outside gene matches: 5. Germline CDR1 DFQATT, CDR2 SNEGSKA (reference sequence). The CDR3 protein is CSVGQGWQPQHF. The CDR3 coding sequence is TGCAGTGTAGGACAGGGGTGGCAGCCCCAGCATTTT.

This chain links TRBV7-6 with TRBJ1-3; D unclear. This CDR3 has 16 amino acids. V lost 5 bases to trimming and J lost 0 bases, with 14 bases between them. Germline CDR1 reads SGHVS; CDR2 reads FNYEAQ. The DNA for the CDR3 is TGTGCCAGCAGCACTAACCCCGGGCACTCTGGAAACACCATATATTTT. Its translation is CASSTNPGHSGNTIYF.

This clonotype has a handful of counts. The chain recombines TRBV20-1 with TRBJ1-2; TRBD1 matches at 8 bases. V lost 5 bases, J lost 2 bases, and 7 bases stayed unmatched. The length of the CDR3 is 14 residues. Germline values: CDR1 DFQATT, CDR2 SNEGSKA (reference sequence). The CDR3 DNA sequence: TGCAGTGCTTCCGGGACAGGAACCAACTATGGCTACACCTTC. As protein: CSASGTGTNYGYTF.

The chain has TRBV6-5 and TRBJ2-1; D gene ambiguous. Germline CDR1 MNHEY, CDR2 SVGAGI. V dropped 3 bases and J dropped 8 bases, with 14 bases sitting between them. The CDR3 loop spans 14 amino acids. The CDR3 coding sequence is TGTGCCAGCAGTTATTCGGGCCGGTTGGATGAGCAGTTCTTC. Protein product: CASSYSGRLDEQFF.

This clonotype came up many times. This chain joins TRBV7-3 and TRBJ2-3; no reliable D call. Trimming pared 3 bases from V and 3 bases from J, leaving 7 bases between. The length of the CDR3 is 13 residues. Germline assignment: CDR1 SGHTA and CDR2 FQGTGA. As DNA, the CDR3 is TGTGCCAGCAGCTTCCAAGTGACAGATACGCAGTATTTT. It encodes CASSFQVTDTQYF.